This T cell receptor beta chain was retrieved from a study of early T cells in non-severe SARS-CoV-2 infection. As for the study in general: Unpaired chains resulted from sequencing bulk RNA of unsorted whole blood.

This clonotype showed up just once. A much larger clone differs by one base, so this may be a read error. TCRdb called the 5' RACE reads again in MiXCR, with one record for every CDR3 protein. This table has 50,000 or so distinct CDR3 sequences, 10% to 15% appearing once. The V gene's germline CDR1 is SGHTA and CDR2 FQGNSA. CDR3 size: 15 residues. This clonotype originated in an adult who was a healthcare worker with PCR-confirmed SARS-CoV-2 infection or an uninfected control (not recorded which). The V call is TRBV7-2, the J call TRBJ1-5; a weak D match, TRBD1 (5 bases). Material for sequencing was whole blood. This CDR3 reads CACSLGTGSNQPQHF. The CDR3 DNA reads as TGTGCCTGCAGCTTAGGAACAGGAAGCAATCAGCCCCAGCATTTT.